The 10 T cell receptor beta chains in this list originate from one sample, sequenced in a study of T cell responses to AZD1222 COVID-19 vaccine. The protocol was immunoSEQ multiplex PCR, while the TCRdb copy is restricted to in-frame clones and leaves out a portion. The data show tens of thousands of clones, 80% to 85% seen once. The sample consisted of peripheral blood, taken on day 0 of AZD1222 vaccination. Source of these receptors: an adult in good health.

This clone was counted a single time. The rearrangement joins TRBV5-6 to TRBJ2-7; D not resolved. The CDR3 is 11 residues long. V gave up 2 bases and J gave up 3 bases, with 3 bases separating them. Germline CDR1 SGHDT, CDR2 YYEEEE. In nucleotides, the CDR3 is TGTGCCAGCAGCTTTGGCTACGAGCAGTACTTC. Protein product: CASSFGYEQYF. Variable domain in full (rest from reference TRBV5-6 and TRBJ2-7): DAGVTQSPTHLIKTRGQQVTLRCSPKSGHDTVSWYQQALGQGPQFIFQYYEEEERQRGNFPDRFSGHQFPNYSSELNVNALLLGDSALYLCASSFGYEQYFGPGTRLTVT.

The chain links TRBV30 to TRBJ2-1; perhaps D is TRBD1 or TRBD2 (5 bases each). The germline V gene encodes CDR1 GTSNPN and CDR2 SVGIG (reference sequence). Between the trimmed V and J ends, which lost 2 bases and 5 bases, there was a span of 7 bases. The CDR3 has 12 amino acids. In DNA, the CDR3 is TGTGCCTGGAGTCGGGGACACAATGAGCAGTTCTTC. It is translated as CAWSRGHNEQFF.

The rearrangement links TRBV4-1 to TRBJ1-4; D is ambiguous. V was cut by 4 bases and J by 4 bases, with 16 bases left in between. The V gene's germline CDR1 is MGHRA and CDR2 YSYEKL. This CDR3 is 16 amino acids long. For the CDR3, the DNA is TGCGCCAGCAGCCTCATAACAAGGAGGATTAATGAAAAACTGTTTTTT. Its protein is CASSLITRRINEKLFF.

The chain couples TRBV11-2 to TRBJ2-3, with D unclear. The CDR3 is 13 amino acids. Per germline, CDR1 SGHAT and CDR2 FQNNGV. Trimming left V 5 bases short and J 1 base short, with 7 bases between. This chain's CDR3 is CASSLGGTDTQYF. The CDR3 nucleotides read TGTGCCAGCAGCCTGGGTGGCACAGATACGCAGTATTTT.

Remarks on this clone: This sample includes further DNA sequences coding for the same CDR3. J is TRBJ1-5 and V is TRBV2; D is unresolved. This CDR3 comprises 12 residues. The germline gives CDR1 SNHLY, CDR2 FYNNEI. The V gene lost 2 bases and the J gene lost 3 bases, with 2 bases spanning the gap. The CDR3 loop is CASSEPNQPQHF. The CDR3 coding sequence is TGTGCCAGCAGTGAACCCAATCAGCCCCAGCATTTT. The complete variable domain, with remaining parts taken from reference TRBV2 and TRBJ1-5, reads EPEVTQTPSHQVTQMGQEVILRCVPISNHLYFYWYRQILGQKVEFLVSFYNNEISEKSEIFDDQFSVERPDGSNFTLKIRSTKLEDSAMYFCASSEPNQPQHFGDGTRLSIL.

V and J are TRBV5-1 and TRBJ2-7; D is uncertain. The CDR3 is made up of 14 amino acids. Germline-derived CDR1 and CDR2 are SGHRS and YFSETQ. Trimming pared 3 bases from V and 3 bases from J, leaving 13 bases between. The CDR3 DNA follows: TGCGCCAGCAGCTGGCGTCCGGATATCTACGAGCAGTACTTC. It is translated as CASSWRPDIYEQYF.

The chain combines TRBV2 with TRBJ2-6; D remains unclear. There are 16 residues in the CDR3. V gave up 6 bases and J gave up 2 bases, with 14 bases separating them. The germline CDR1 and CDR2 sequences are SNHLY and FYNNEI. CDR3 sequence: CASRFERIPGANVLTF. CDR3 coding DNA: TGTGCCAGCAGATTTGAAAGGATCCCTGGGGCCAACGTCCTGACTTTC.

Relative to its sample, this clone is medium-sized. The chain links TRBV10-3 to TRBJ1-6; D may be TRBD1 (5 bases). V dropped 4 bases and J dropped 8 bases, with 9 bases sitting between them. The CDR3 runs to 13 residues. Germline CDR1 ENHRY, CDR2 SYGVKD. The chain's CDR3 is CAISAGTDSPLHF. The CDR3 DNA is TGTGCCATCAGTGCCGGGACCGATTCACCCCTCCACTTT.

The chain carries TRBV28 and TRBJ1-4, with unresolved D. The CDR3 has 13 amino acids. Trimming pared 3 bases from V and 5 bases from J, leaving 7 bases between. The germline CDR1 and CDR2 sequences are MDHEN and SYDVKM. The CDR3 DNA follows: TGTGCCAGCAGTTTGAGTCAAAATGAAAAACTGTTTTTT. Translated: CASSLSQNEKLFF.

This clone was detected once. Other DNA sequences in this specimen translate into the identical CDR3. The chain has TRBV27 and TRBJ2-7; 7 bases align to TRBD2. Per the germline V gene, CDR1 is MNHEY and CDR2 is SMNVEV (reference sequence). Losses at the gene ends were 3 bases for V and 1 base for J; bases not matched to a gene: 0. This CDR3 region has 13 residues. The DNA of the CDR3 is TGTGCCAGCAGTTTGGGGGGGTCCTACGAGCAGTACTTC. Its translation is CASSLGGSYEQYF.